The 29 T cell receptor beta chains given below trace back to one sample, sequenced in a study. Cells sorted as Tregs were CD4+, CD25+ and CD127-/low. MiXCR was run by TCRdb on the 5' RACE reads, yielding one entry per CDR3 protein. The repertoire consists of 35,000 to 45,000 distinct CDR3 sequences, with approximately 23% occurring once and the leading ten covering 4.3%. Source material: Tregs sorted from a lymph node. These TCRs come from a female donor with breast cancer.

The chain uses TRBV5-1 and TRBJ2-1; D assignment may be TRBD1 or TRBD2 (5 bases each). Between the trimmed V and J ends, which lost 4 bases and 4 bases, there was a span of 15 bases. Per the germline V gene, CDR1 is SGHRS and CDR2 is YFSETQ. CDR3 length equals 15 residues. CDR3 in amino acids: CASSAGGSVYNEQFF. CDR3 nucleotide sequence: TGCGCCAGCAGCGCTGGGGGAAGTGTTTACAATGAGCAGTTCTTC.

This clonotype was found a few times. The chain employs TRBV7-2 and TRBJ2-3, with D unresolved. The ends were cut back, 2 bases at V and 6 bases at J, with 6 bases in the middle. Germline V gene sequence: CDR1 SGHTA, CDR2 FQGNSA. The CDR3 runs 12 residues. Here the CDR3 reads CASSLLGDTQYF. The CDR3 DNA sequence: TGTGCCAGCAGCTTATTAGGGGATACGCAGTATTTT.

As for this clonotype: This could be a read error, since a much larger clone is one nucleotide away. The chain uses TRBV4-2 and TRBJ2-3; 11 nucleotides match TRBD2. The CDR3 has 16 amino acids. CDR1 LGHNA and CDR2 YNFKEQ come from the germline V gene. The CDR3 DNA is TGTGCCAGCAGCCAAACTAGCGGGAGTGGTACAGATACGCAGTGTTTT. Encoded protein: CASSQTSGSGTDTQCF.

This clonotype appeared a few times. The CDR3 loop is CASSSDRDRGQETQYF. The DNA for the CDR3 is TGTGCCAGCAGCAGTGACCGGGACAGGGGTCAAGAGACCCAGTACTTC. The chain couples TRBV5-4 to TRBJ2-5; 10 positions match TRBD1. Germline V gives CDR1 SGHNT, CDR2 YYREEE (reference sequence). Losses at the gene ends were 4 bases for V and 2 bases for J; bases not matched to a gene: 8. CDR3 length: 16 residues.

This clonotype showed up many times. The V and J genes are TRBV24-1 and TRBJ2-1; no firm D call. Germline values: CDR1 KGHDR, CDR2 SFDVKD. The CDR3 consists of 13 residues. The V end was cut by 6 bases, the J end by 0 bases, with 5 bases between. CDR3 amino acids: CATSRSSYNEQFF. The CDR3 nucleotides are TGTGCCACCAGTCGGAGCTCCTACAATGAGCAGTTCTTC.

This chain links TRBV4-1 with TRBJ2-1; D unresolved. The CDR3 runs to 12 residues. Germline V lookup: CDR1 MGHRA, CDR2 YSYEKL. The V end lost 3 bases, the J end lost 9 bases, and 9 bases lay between the germline ends. The chain's CDR3 is CASSQVNTEQFF. The CDR3 DNA is TGCGCCAGCAGCCAGGTTAACACTGAGCAGTTCTTC.

J is TRBJ2-3 and V is TRBV15, with D hard to call. V shed 5 bases and J shed 0 bases, with 12 bases lying between them. This CDR3 comprises 15 residues. Germline V gene lookup returns CDR1 LNHNV and CDR2 YYDKDF (reference sequence). This chain's CDR3 is CATSRQYGSTDTQYF. The CDR3 DNA is TGTGCCACCAGCCGGCAATACGGTAGCACAGATACGCAGTATTTT.

V and J are TRBV29-1 and TRBJ2-7; D gene ambiguous. The CDR3 covers 13 residues. V was clipped by 4 bases and J by 2 bases, with 12 bases between them. In germline, CDR1 is SQVTM, CDR2 ANQGSEA. The CDR3 coding sequence is TGCAGCGTTGGGGTAGGATTAACCTACGAGCAGTACTTC. This translates into CSVGVGLTYEQYF.

V gene TRBV6-2 or TRBV6-3 combines with J gene TRBJ2-5, with no clear D. Trimming left V 0 bases short and J 7 bases short, with 6 bases between. This CDR3 region has 12 residues. CDR1 and CDR2 from the germline V gene are MNHEY and SVGEGT. The CDR3, as DNA: TGTGCCAGCAGTTACTCCAGAGGGACCCAGTACTTC. Protein sequence: CASSYSRGTQYF.

To note about this clonotype: A single base separates this from a much larger clone, so it may be a read error. The chain carries TRBV6-6 and TRBJ1-1, with no clear D. This CDR3 contains 14 residues. The germline gives CDR1 MNHNY, CDR2 SVGAGI (reference sequence). The CDR3 here is CASSSVSMNTGAFF. The DNA for the CDR3 is TGTGCCAGCAGTTCAGTTAGCATGAACACTGGAGCTTTCTTT.

This clonotype has a count of ten or more. This sequence joins TRBV15 and TRBJ1-1, with a tentative D call TRBD1 (5 bases). This CDR3 has 14 residues. Per germline, CDR1 LNHNV and CDR2 YYDKDF (reference sequence). Trimming pared 4 bases from V and 2 bases from J, leaving 11 bases between. The CDR3: CATSKGSVNTEAFF. Here the CDR3 DNA reads TGTGCCACCAGCAAGGGGTCGGTTAACACTGAAGCTTTCTTT.

The gene calls are TRBV28 and TRBJ1-4, with D hard to call. Germline V gene data show CDR1 as MDHEN and CDR2 as SYDVKM. The CDR3 runs 10 residues. The ends were cut back, 6 bases at V and 8 bases at J, with 4 bases in the middle. CDR3 amino acids: CASRAEKLFF. The DNA for the CDR3 is TGTGCCAGCAGGGCCGAAAAACTGTTTTTT.

In its sample, this clonotype was seen a few times. The chain employs TRBV7-3 and TRBJ2-7, with TRBD1 matching over 10 bases. The germline gives CDR1 SGHTA, CDR2 FQGTGA. With V trimmed by 2 bases and J by 6 bases, 7 bases remained unmatched. The CDR3 spans 15 residues. CDR3 DNA: TGTGCCAGCAGCTTATTGGGCCGGACAGGGGGCGAGCAGTACTTC. It specifies CASSLLGRTGGEQYF.

Only a few counts were recorded for this clonotype. A much larger clone sits a single nucleotide away, making a read error possible. The V and J genes are TRBV9 and TRBJ1-6; D perhaps matches TRBD1 (5 bases). Germline-derived CDR1 and CDR2 are SGDLS and YYNGEE. V was clipped by 4 bases and J by 7 bases, with 12 bases between them. This CDR3 comprises 14 residues. The CDR3 region has the DNA TGTGCCAGCAGCATGGCTGGGGGGAATTCACCCCTCCACTTT. It codes for CASSMAGGNSPLHF.

The J gene is TRBJ2-5, the V gene TRBV7-9; unclear D gene. This CDR3 region has 18 residues. CDR1 SEHNR and CDR2 FQNEAQ come from the germline V gene (reference sequence). V lost 1 base and J lost 5, with 23 bases in between. This CDR3 is CASSLESSADLPQETQYF. The CDR3, as DNA: TGTGCCAGCAGCTTAGAAAGCTCGGCGGACCTGCCCCAGGAGACCCAGTACTTC. Together with reference TRBV7-9 and TRBJ2-5, the CDR3 gives the full variable domain: DTGVSQNPRHKITKRGQNVTFRCDPISEHNRLYWYRQTLGQGPEFLTYFQNEAQLEKSRLLSDRFSAERPKGSFSTLEIQRTEQGDSAMYLCASSLESSADLPQETQYFGPGTRLLVL.

As concerns this clonotype: No conserved phenylalanine or tryptophan is present at the end of the CDR3, so a read error is the likely explanation. This chain links TRBV6-6 with TRBJ1-5; 7 bases are shared with TRBD1. This CDR3 region has 15 residues. CDR1 and CDR2 from the germline V gene are MNHNY and SVGAGI (reference sequence). Trimming at V came to 6 bases and at J to 5 bases, leaving 10 bases not matched to a gene. This chain's CDR3 is CASSPGQLYDQPQHS. CDR3 in DNA: TGTGCCAGCAGCCCGGGACAGCTGTACGATCAGCCCCAGCATTCC.

About this clonotype: Possible read error: a much larger clone is one base away. This chain links TRBV5-1 with TRBJ2-1, with 9 bases aligning to TRBD1. Germline V gene lookup returns CDR1 SGHRS and CDR2 YFSETQ. The CDR3 covers 14 residues. The J segment lost 7 bases and the V segment lost 5 bases, leaving 7 bases of the junction unmatched. CDR3 coding DNA: TGCGCCAGCAGAACGGGACAGGGTAAAAATGAGCAGTTCTTC. Translated, it gives CASRTGQGKNEQFF.

The chain couples TRBV7-9 to TRBJ1-6; 7 nucleotides match TRBD1. With 5 bases clipped from V and 0 bases from J, the junction kept 19 bases outside the gene matches. CDR1 is SEHNR, CDR2 FQNEAQ, per germline (reference sequence). CDR3 length equals 21 residues. The CDR3 DNA follows: TGTGCCAGCAGCAGGGACAGCAAGATGGACAGCGCGAGCTCCTATAATTCACCCCTCCACTTT. Protein: CASSRDSKMDSASSYNSPLHF. Full variable domain (outside the CDR3, taken from reference TRBV7-9 and TRBJ1-6): DTGVSQNPRHKITKRGQNVTFRCDPISEHNRLYWYRQTLGQGPEFLTYFQNEAQLEKSRLLSDRFSAERPKGSFSTLEIQRTEQGDSAMYLCASSRDSKMDSASSYNSPLHFGNGTRLTVT.

This clonotype has only a few counts. This chain uses TRBV24-1 with TRBJ2-4, with D possibly being TRBD1 or TRBD2 (5 bases each). Germline lookup yields CDR1 KGHDR and CDR2 SFDVKD. The CDR3 loop spans 11 amino acids. Trimming took 1 base from V and 15 from J, leaving 9 bases between them. CDR3 in amino acids: CATSDFRGVYF. CDR3 in DNA: TGTGCCACCAGTGATTTTAGGGGAGTGTACTTC.

This clonotype came up many times. CDR3 protein: CASSPRQVMNTEAFF. DNA for the CDR3: TGTGCCAGCAGCCCCCGACAGGTCATGAACACTGAAGCTTTCTTT. This rearrangement joins TRBV7-9 to TRBJ1-1, with TRBD1 as a possible D gene (6 bases). The CDR3 covers 15 residues. Germline CDR1 SEHNR, CDR2 FQNEAQ (reference sequence). Trimming cost V 5 bases and J 0 bases, with 13 bases left between them.

This clonotype was observed a handful of times. This chain joins TRBV9 and TRBJ2-1; no clear D gene. The CDR3 runs 13 residues. V was shortened by 0 bases and J by 4 bases, with 5 bases between the two germline ends. The germline V gene has CDR1 SGDLS and CDR2 YYNGEE. Here the CDR3 reads CASSVAEYNEQFF. For the CDR3, the DNA is TGTGCCAGCAGCGTAGCGGAGTACAATGAGCAGTTCTTC.

To note about this clonotype: A single base separates this from a much larger clone, so it may be a read error. The chain carries TRBV5-1 and TRBJ2-1; possible D gene TRBD2, 6 bases. Germline V CDR1 and CDR2: SGHRS, YFSETQ. CDR3 length equals 17 residues. Here the CDR3 reads CANSLEEGTRSYNEQFF. Written as DNA, the CDR3 is TGCGCCAACAGCTTAGAGGAGGGCACGCGCTCCTACAATGAGCAGTTCTTC.

This clonotype has more than one count but fewer than ten. The V gene is TRBV12-3 or TRBV12-4, the J gene TRBJ1-2; D not resolved. V gave up 3 bases and J gave up 8 bases, with 13 bases separating them. CDR3 length: 13 amino acids. The CDR3: CASSFGASQGYTF. CDR3 coding DNA: TGTGCCAGCAGTTTCGGCGCCAGTCAGGGCTACACCTTC.

The chain couples TRBV5-1 to TRBJ1-2; 9 bases are a match to TRBD1. Germline CDR1 is SGHRS and CDR2 is YFSETQ. CDR3 length: 14 residues. The V and J ends lost 2 bases and 10 bases, in that order; junction bases with no gene match: 9. The CDR3: CASSFGQGKGNYTF. CDR3 nucleotides: TGCGCCAGCAGCTTTGGACAGGGGAAGGGTAACTACACCTTC. Using reference TRBV5-1 and TRBJ1-2 for the parts outside the CDR3, the full variable domain is KAGVTQTPRYLIKTRGQQVTLSCSPISGHRSVSWYQQTPGQGLQFLFEYFSETQRNKGNFPGRFSGRQFSNSRSEMNVSTLELGDSALYLCASSFGQGKGNYTFGSGTRLTVV.

J is TRBJ2-1 and V is TRBV28; possibly TRBD2 for D (6 bases). The germline CDR1 and CDR2 sequences are MDHEN and SYDVKM. The CDR3 sequence is 14 residues long. Trimming pared 2 bases from V and 2 bases from J, leaving 7 bases between. The CDR3: CASSLTSTYNEQFF. The CDR3 DNA sequence: TGTGCCAGCAGTTTAACTAGCACCTACAATGAGCAGTTCTTC.

This clonotype is categorized as medium-sized. This sequence joins TRBV28 and TRBJ2-5; 8 bases map to TRBD2. The CDR3 runs to 15 residues. V gave up 5 bases and J gave up 5 bases; unmatched junction bases: 10. Germline values: CDR1 MDHEN, CDR2 SYDVKM. The CDR3 DNA is TGTGCCAGCAGTAAAGCGGGAGCTGGCGGGGAGACCCAGTACTTC. This sequence encodes CASSKAGAGGETQYF.

This chain joins TRBV2 and TRBJ2-5, with 7 positions matching TRBD1. The CDR3 extends over 13 amino acids. Trimming removed 8 bases from V and 3 bases from J; junction bases left unmatched: 6. Germline loops: CDR1 SNHLY, CDR2 FYNNEI. Here the CDR3 reads CASCGQDKETQYF. The CDR3, as DNA: TGTGCCAGCTGCGGACAGGACAAAGAGACCCAGTACTTC.

This clonotype turned up a few times. The chain carries TRBV27 and TRBJ1-1; 9 nucleotides match TRBD1. V gave up 8 bases and J gave up 5 bases; unmatched junction bases: 9. This CDR3 spans 14 amino acids. Germline values: CDR1 MNHEY, CDR2 SMNVEV (reference sequence). CDR3 coding DNA: TGTGCCAGCGGCTCCGGGACAGGGTCAACTGAAGCTTTCTTT. Its protein is CASGSGTGSTEAFF.

This clonotype was picked up many times. This chain connects TRBV27 to TRBJ2-7; 13 bases match TRBD2. Germline V lookup: CDR1 MNHEY, CDR2 SMNVEV (reference sequence). V gave up 3 bases and J gave up 4 bases; unmatched junction bases: 6. The CDR3 contains 16 residues. CDR3 amino acids: CASSLLTSGRGYEQYF. The DNA of the CDR3 is TGTGCCAGCAGTTTGCTTACTAGCGGGAGGGGTTACGAGCAGTACTTC.